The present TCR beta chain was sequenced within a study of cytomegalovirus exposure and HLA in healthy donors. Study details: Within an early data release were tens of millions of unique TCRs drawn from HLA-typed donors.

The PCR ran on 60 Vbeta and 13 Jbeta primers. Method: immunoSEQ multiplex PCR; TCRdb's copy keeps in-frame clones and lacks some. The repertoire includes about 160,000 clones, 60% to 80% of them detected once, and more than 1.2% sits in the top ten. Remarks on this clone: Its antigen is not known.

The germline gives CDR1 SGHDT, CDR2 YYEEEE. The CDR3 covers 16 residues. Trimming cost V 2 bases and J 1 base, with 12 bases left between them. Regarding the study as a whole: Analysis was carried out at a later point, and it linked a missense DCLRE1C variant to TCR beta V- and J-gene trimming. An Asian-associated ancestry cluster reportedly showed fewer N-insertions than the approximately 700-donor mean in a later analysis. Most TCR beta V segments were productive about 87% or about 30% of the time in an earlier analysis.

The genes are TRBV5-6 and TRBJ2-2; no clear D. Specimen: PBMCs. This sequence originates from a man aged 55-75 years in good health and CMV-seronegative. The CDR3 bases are TGTGCCAGCAGCTTTGACAAGAATTTGAACACCGGGGAGCTGTTTTTT. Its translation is CASSFDKNLNTGELFF.